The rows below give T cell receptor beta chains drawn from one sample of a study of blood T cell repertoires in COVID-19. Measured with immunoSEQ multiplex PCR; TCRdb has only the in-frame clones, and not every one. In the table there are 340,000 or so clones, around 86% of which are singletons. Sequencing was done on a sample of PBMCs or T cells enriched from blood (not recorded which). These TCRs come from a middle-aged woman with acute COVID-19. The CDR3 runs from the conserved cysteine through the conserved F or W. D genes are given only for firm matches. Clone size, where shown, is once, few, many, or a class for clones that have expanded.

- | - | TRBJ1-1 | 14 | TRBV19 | TGTGCCAGTAGCCCGGGACTCCGGGCAACTGAAGCTTTCTTT | CASSPGLRATEAFF
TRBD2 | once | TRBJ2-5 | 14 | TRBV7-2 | TGTGCCAGCAGCCCGGGACTACCCCAAGAGACCCAGTACTTC | CASSPGLPQETQYF
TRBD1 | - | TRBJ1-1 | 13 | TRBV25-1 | TGTGCCAGCAGTGGACCAGGGGGCACTGAAGCTTTCTTT | CASSGPGGTEAFF
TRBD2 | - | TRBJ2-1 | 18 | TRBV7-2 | TGTGCCAGCAGCTTAAGGACTAGCGGGAGCCACCCCTACAATGAGCAGTTCTTC | CASSLRTSGSHPYNEQFF
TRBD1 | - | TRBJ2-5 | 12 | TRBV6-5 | TGTGCCAGCAGTACAGGGGAGGAGACCCAGTACTTC | CASSTGEETQYF
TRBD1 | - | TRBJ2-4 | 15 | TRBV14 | TGTGCCAGCAGCCATCGGACAGGGGGAAAAAACATTCAGTACTTC | CASSHRTGGKNIQYF
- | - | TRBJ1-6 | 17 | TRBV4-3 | TGCGCCAGCAGCCAAGAGTATAAGAGCTCCTATAATTCACCCCTCCACTTT | CASSQEYKSSYNSPLHF
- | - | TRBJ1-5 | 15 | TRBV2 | TGTGCCAGCAGTGAAGAGGCCGGGTTGTATCAGCCCCAGCATTTT | CASSEEAGLYQPQHF
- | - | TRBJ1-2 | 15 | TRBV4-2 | TGTGCCAGCAGCCCAACAACCGAAGCAGGCTATGGCTACACCTTC | CASSPTTEAGYGYTF
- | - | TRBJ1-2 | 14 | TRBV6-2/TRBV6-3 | TGTGCCAGCAGTAAAATAGAGACAGTAGGAGTCTACACCTTC | CASSKIETVGVYTF
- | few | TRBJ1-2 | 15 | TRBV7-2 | TGTGCCAGCAGCCTTGACAGGACTTTTACCTATGGCTACACCTTC | CASSLDRTFTYGYTF
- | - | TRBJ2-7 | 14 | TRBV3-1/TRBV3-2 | TGTGCCAGCAGCCAAGTAGCCGTGCCTTACGAGCAGTACTTC | CASSQVAVPYEQYF
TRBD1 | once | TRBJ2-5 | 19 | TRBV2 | TGTGCCAGCAGTGAAGCGCTAGGGCACGGGACAGGGGGACGGGAGACCCAGTACTTC | CASSEALGHGTGGRETQYF
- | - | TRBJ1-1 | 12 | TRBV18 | TGTGCCACCTCGAGGGGGGGAGATGAAGCTTTCTTT | CATSRGGDEAFF
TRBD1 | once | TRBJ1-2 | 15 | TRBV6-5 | TGTGCCAGCAGTTACTCGTGGGACAGGGGGCCTGGCTACACCTTC | CASSYSWDRGPGYTF
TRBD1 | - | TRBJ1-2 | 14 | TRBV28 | TGTGCCAGCAGCCTCACGGGACAGCTCTATGGCTACACCTTC | CASSLTGQLYGYTF
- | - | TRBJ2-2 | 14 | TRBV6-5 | TGTGCCGCACAGGGAGCAAGGAACACCGGGGAGCTGTTTTTT | CAAQGARNTGELFF
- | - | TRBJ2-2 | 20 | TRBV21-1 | TGTGCCGGCAGCAAAAGACAGACTAGCGGGAGTAGGGTCACCCCCGGGGAGCTGTTTTTT | CAGSKRQTSGSRVTPGELFF
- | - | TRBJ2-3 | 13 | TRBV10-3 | TGTGCCATCAACAGCGGGTCGGAAGATACGCAGTATTTT | CAINSGSEDTQYF